The subject of this entry is one TCR beta chain. Antigen specificity is unknown. The entry originates in a study of radiation and T cells in renal cell carcinoma. TCRdb keeps only in-frame clones here, not all; method: immunoSEQ multiplex PCR. In the table there are 45,000 or so clones, roughly 83% of which are singletons. General study findings and limits: No pretreatment tumor biopsies were available for baseline clonotypes. From baseline, blood top tumor clonotypes peaked at 2 weeks post-radiation.

Time point meaning: baseline pretreatment blood. Sample treatment: 15 Gy SBRT to primary tumor, nephrectomy 4 weeks later. Radiation-treated patients gave blood at baseline, week 2 and week 4. Trimming shortened V by 1 base and J by 7 bases, and 9 bases separated the two germline ends. This CDR3 contains 14 residues. The germline V gene encodes CDR1 SGHRS and CDR2 YFSETQ. This TCR came from a woman aged 70-85 years with renal cell carcinoma. The material sequenced was blood, taken from a patient whose treatment included radiotherapy and nephrectomy. The V gene is TRBV5-1, the J gene TRBJ1-6; weak D call: TRBD1 (6 bases). CDR3 DNA sequence: TGCGCCAGCAGCTTGACAGGGTTGAATTCACCCCTCCACTTT. Protein: CASSLTGLNSPLHF.